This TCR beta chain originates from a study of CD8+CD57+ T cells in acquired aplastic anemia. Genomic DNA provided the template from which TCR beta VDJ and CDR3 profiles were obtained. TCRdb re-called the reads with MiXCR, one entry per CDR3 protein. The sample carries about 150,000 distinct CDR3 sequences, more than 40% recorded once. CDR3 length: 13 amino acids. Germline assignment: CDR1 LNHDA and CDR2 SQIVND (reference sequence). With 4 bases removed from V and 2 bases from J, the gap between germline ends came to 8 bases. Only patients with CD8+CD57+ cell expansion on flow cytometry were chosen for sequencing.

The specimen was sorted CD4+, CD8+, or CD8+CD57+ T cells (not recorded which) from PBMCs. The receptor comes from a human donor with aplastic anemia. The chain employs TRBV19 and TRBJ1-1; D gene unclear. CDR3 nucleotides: TGTGCCAGTAGTAAAACACTAAACACTGAAGCTTTCTTT. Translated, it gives CASSKTLNTEAFF.